The following is a TCR beta chain sequence with its context. Its antigen remains unidentified. CDR3 length: 13 residues. Germline V lookup: CDR1 MNHEY, CDR2 SMNVEV (reference sequence). J gave up 4 bases and V 5 bases, and 2 bases lay outside the gene matches. PCR used 60 Vbeta primers and 13 Jbeta primers. Some clones are missing from TCRdb's copy, which holds only in-frame ones; the method was immunoSEQ multiplex PCR. The sample carries approximately 40,000 clones, more than 80% recorded once. The sample is drawn from a study of cytomegalovirus exposure and HLA in healthy donors. Findings of the study overall: Later work found most CMV-associated TCR beta chains apparently HLA-restricted. Productive rates of about 87% or about 30% were seen for most TCR beta V segments in an earlier analysis.

The source is a woman aged 40 to 55 in good health and CMV-seropositive. The chain recombines TRBV27 with TRBJ2-7; 10 bases are shared with TRBD1. Sequencing input: PBMCs. The CDR3 spells CASSDRGHYEQYF. In nucleotides, the CDR3 is TGTGCCAGCAGTGACAGGGGGCATTACGAGCAGTACTTC.